Listed below are T cell receptor beta chains from one sample, sequenced in a study of blood T cell repertoires in COVID-19. The protocol was immunoSEQ multiplex PCR, while the TCRdb copy is restricted to in-frame clones and leaves out a portion. The profile shows under 250,000 clones, over 75% of them singletons. The sample consisted of peripheral blood. These receptors all stem from a human donor in a cohort sampled during active COVID-19. Each CDR3 is given with its conserved first and last residue. Fields, in order: CDR3 DNA, CDR3 protein, CDR3 length, clone size, J gene, V gene, D gene. The D gene is left open where the match is weak. Clone size, where shown, is once, few, many, or a class for clones that have expanded.

CDR3nt: TGCGCCAGCAGCCCTATGACTGGTCGTGAGCAGTTCTTC
CDR3aa: CASSPMTGREQFF
len: 13
abundance: -
j_gene: TRBJ2-1
v_gene: TRBV5-1
d_gene: -

CDR3nt: TGTGCCAGCAGATACGACAGGGGGCGAACTGAAGCTTTCTTT
CDR3aa: CASRYDRGRTEAFF
len: 14
abundance: few
j_gene: TRBJ1-1
v_gene: TRBV7-9
d_gene: TRBD1

CDR3nt: TGTGCCAGCTCACCACCTGTCCGGGTTGGAAACTATGGCTACACCTTC
CDR3aa: CASSPPVRVGNYGYTF
len: 16
abundance: -
j_gene: TRBJ1-2
v_gene: TRBV18
d_gene: -

CDR3nt: TGTGCCAGTAGTATGGGCCAGACCTACGAGCAGTACTTC
CDR3aa: CASSMGQTYEQYF
len: 13
abundance: -
j_gene: TRBJ2-7
v_gene: TRBV19
d_gene: -

CDR3nt: TGTGCCAGCAGCTTAGTTTCCGGGACACAGAACACTGAAGCTTTCTTT
CDR3aa: CASSLVSGTQNTEAFF
len: 16
abundance: few
j_gene: TRBJ1-1
v_gene: TRBV7-9
d_gene: -

CDR3nt: TGTGCCAGCAGTTTGCGGGCCACAGGGGAACCCTACGAGCAGTACTTC
CDR3aa: CASSLRATGEPYEQYF
len: 16
abundance: -
j_gene: TRBJ2-7
v_gene: TRBV27
d_gene: TRBD1

CDR3nt: TGTGCCAGCAGCTTTGGGAGTACTGAAGCTTTCTTT
CDR3aa: CASSFGSTEAFF
len: 12
abundance: few
j_gene: TRBJ1-1
v_gene: TRBV6-5
d_gene: -

CDR3nt: TGTGCCAGCAGTTTTCTGACTGCTTCCAATGAGCAGTTCTTC
CDR3aa: CASSFLTASNEQFF
len: 14
abundance: -
j_gene: TRBJ2-1
v_gene: TRBV28
d_gene: -

CDR3nt: TGTGCCAGCAGCTCGGCAGGGGAGTCCGCCGATACGCAGTATTTT
CDR3aa: CASSSAGESADTQYF
len: 15
abundance: -
j_gene: TRBJ2-3
v_gene: TRBV11-3
d_gene: -

CDR3nt: TGTGCCAGCAGCGTAGGGACAGTATATCAGCCCCAGCATTTT
CDR3aa: CASSVGTVYQPQHF
len: 14
abundance: -
j_gene: TRBJ1-5
v_gene: TRBV9
d_gene: -

CDR3nt: TGTGCCAGTTGTACGAGGGTGACTTCCAACATTCAGTACTTC
CDR3aa: CASCTRVTSNIQYF
len: 14
abundance: -
j_gene: TRBJ2-4
v_gene: TRBV28
d_gene: -

CDR3nt: TGTGCCAGCAGTCCCGGGACAGGGGGTATTGGGACGCAGTATTTT
CDR3aa: CASSPGTGGIGTQYF
len: 15
abundance: -
j_gene: TRBJ2-3
v_gene: TRBV2
d_gene: TRBD1

CDR3nt: TGTGCCAGCAGTTTCGACAGGGGGCTAGGAGATACGCAGTATTTT
CDR3aa: CASSFDRGLGDTQYF
len: 15
abundance: -
j_gene: TRBJ2-3
v_gene: TRBV27
d_gene: TRBD1

CDR3nt: TGTGCCAGCAGCAGGACTAGCGGTTACACAGATACGCAGTATTTT
CDR3aa: CASSRTSGYTDTQYF
len: 15
abundance: -
j_gene: TRBJ2-3
v_gene: TRBV11-3
d_gene: TRBD2

CDR3nt: TGTGCTAGCTCAGGGGCAAGTCGGACTGAAGCTTTCTTT
CDR3aa: CASSGASRTEAFF
len: 13
abundance: -
j_gene: TRBJ1-1
v_gene: TRBV12-5
d_gene: -

CDR3nt: TGTGCCAGCAGCCAAGAGCCTAGCGGGGGGGGCACCGGGGAGCTGTTTTTT
CDR3aa: CASSQEPSGGGTGELFF
len: 17
abundance: -
j_gene: TRBJ2-2
v_gene: TRBV4-2
d_gene: TRBD2

CDR3nt: TGTGCCAGCTCACTTTCTCAGGGGGCAGGTTCCGAGCAGTACTTC
CDR3aa: CASSLSQGAGSEQYF
len: 15
abundance: once
j_gene: TRBJ2-7
v_gene: TRBV18
d_gene: TRBD1